This T cell receptor beta chain was documented in a study of blood T cells in healthy people across ages. A second 7 to 11 cycle PCR used barcoded and J-beta primers. TCRdb re-called the 5' RACE reads with MiXCR, one entry per CDR3 protein. The data contain about 1.6 million distinct CDR3 sequences, about 31% of them singletons. The V gene lost 4 bases and the J gene lost 4 bases, with 8 bases spanning the gap. The CDR3 consists of 12 residues. Germline V gene sequence: CDR1 ENHRY, CDR2 SYGVKD. The chain carries TRBV10-3 and TRBJ2-7; tentatively, D is TRBD1 (6 bases). The sequence was obtained from a young woman in good health. Sequencing was performed on blood. DNA for the CDR3: TGTGCCATCAGTGGTCAGGGGTACGAGCAGTACTTC. Amino acids: CAISGQGYEQYF.